One and the same sample provided the 8 T cell receptor beta chains below, sequenced in a study of human thymus T cells. Assay: immunoSEQ multiplex PCR; the TCRdb copy retains only in-frame clones and omits some. Found here are 40,000 to 45,000 clones, 94% of them singletons; the top ten hold roughly 0.12%. The sequencing input was blood. The receptor set was obtained from a boy under two years old with a congenital heart defect but otherwise immunologically healthy.

V usage is TRBV12-2 and J usage is TRBJ1-6; no check of the table's D call, TRBD1, against the DNA was made. TRBV12-2 is a listed pseudogene. The CDR3 loop spans 17 amino acids. The CDR3 is CASRLGEYRELSSPLHF. The CDR3 bases are TGTGCAAGTCGCTTAGGGGAATACAGGGAGTTGAGTTCACCCCTCCACTTT.

This clone was seen only a few times. The CDR3 bases are TGTGCCAGCAGGGTCTCCAATGAGCAGTTCTTC. It specifies CASRVSNEQFF. The rearrangement uses TRBV2 and TRBJ2-1; D uncertain. This CDR3 has 11 residues. Germline values: CDR1 SNHLY, CDR2 FYNNEI. Trimming took off 6 bases at V and 6 bases at J, with 6 bases between the two ends.

The chain recombines TRBV7-9 with TRBJ1-2; TRBD1 matches 8 bases. This CDR3 has 17 residues. Germline V gives CDR1 SEHNR, CDR2 FQNEAQ (reference sequence). The V gene end was trimmed by 5 bases and the J gene end by 7 bases; junction bases not matched to a gene: 18. CDR3 sequence reads: CASSPRGQGLSSSGYTF. CDR3 coding DNA: TGTGCCAGCAGCCCAAGAGGACAGGGACTTTCTTCGAGTGGCTACACCTTC.

This chain joins TRBV9 and TRBJ1-1, with TRBD1 matching over 9 bases. Trimming cost V 0 bases and J 3 bases; bases outside gene matches: 0. In germline, CDR1 is SGDLS, CDR2 YYNGEE. This CDR3 spans 14 amino acids. The CDR3 protein is CASSVGDRDTEAFF. The DNA for the CDR3 is TGTGCCAGCAGCGTAGGGGACAGGGACACTGAAGCTTTCTTT.

The chain employs TRBV6-5 and TRBJ2-7; 10 bases fit TRBD2. The length of the CDR3 is 16 residues. Looked up from germline, CDR1 is MNHEY and CDR2 is SVGAGI. The junction had 4 bases not matched to a gene; V was cut back by 0 bases and J by 2 bases. The CDR3, as DNA: TGTGCCAGCAGTTACTCGTGGCTAGCGGGGGCCTACGAGCAGTACTTC. As protein: CASSYSWLAGAYEQYF.

This chain uses TRBV4-2 with TRBJ1-1; weak D call: TRBD1 (6 bases). V lost 0 bases and J 1 base, leaving 12 bases between the germline ends. This CDR3 region has 16 residues. Germline loops: CDR1 LGHNA, CDR2 YNFKEQ. Here the CDR3 DNA reads TGTGCCAGCAGCCAAGATAGGGGGGCCAGGAACACTGAAGCTTTCTTT. This gives the protein CASSQDRGARNTEAFF.

V usage is TRBV12-5 and J usage is TRBJ2-5; 9 bases match TRBD1. Germline V lookup: CDR1 LGHNT, CDR2 FRNRAP. The V segment lost 1 base and the J segment 1 base; nucleotides outside the gene matches: 7. The CDR3 runs 17 residues. The CDR3 nucleotides read TGTGCTAGTGGTTTGGAGGGACAGGGTAGGCTCCAAGAGACCCAGTACTTC. This sequence encodes CASGLEGQGRLQETQYF.

The chain is built from TRBV5-4 and TRBJ1-1, with D possibly matching TRBD1 (5 bases). This CDR3 is 13 amino acids long. Trimming removed 5 bases at V and 6 bases at J, with 14 bases between. Germline V gene data show CDR1 as SGHNT and CDR2 as YYREEE (reference sequence). The CDR3 coding sequence is TGTGCCAGCAGGGCCCTAGGGACCCCTGAAGCTTTCTTT. This translates into CASRALGTPEAFF. Complete variable domain (other parts from reference TRBV5-4 and TRBJ1-1): ETGVTQSPTHLIKTRGQQVTLRCSSQSGHNTVSWYQQALGQGPQFIFQYYREEENGRGNFPPRFSGLQFPNYSSELNVNALELDDSALYLCASRALGTPEAFFGQGTRLTVV.